The clone carrying this T cell receptor beta chain was seen more than once but under ten times. Its antigen is as yet unknown. This record belongs to a study of T-cell reconstitution after alpha-beta-depleted transplantation in children. Notes on the study in general: Recipient T cells and thymic progenitors that survived were the source of the high TCRbeta diversity seen at day 60 in some patients. Two months or so post-transplant, alpha-beta T cells reportedly derived from several hundred expanded graft clones.

The CDR3 runs 15 residues. Germline V gene data show CDR1 as SGHVS and CDR2 as FNYEAQ. V lost 1 base to trimming and J lost 6 bases; unmatched junction nucleotides: 3. The TCRbeta library incorporated unique molecular identifiers. TCRdb independently ran MiXCR on the PCR reads; one entry per CDR3 protein. This table holds 500,000 to 750,000 distinct CDR3 sequences, 25% to 30% found once. This chain uses TRBV7-6 with TRBJ2-1, with TRBD2 matching 10 bases. The clonotype was recovered from a boy under two years old with Wiskott-Aldrich syndrome, due to receive a stem cell transplant. The sequences come from PBMCs, collected before TCRalphabeta/CD19-depleted stem cell transplant. The CDR3 reads CASSLEGLAPNEQFF. In DNA, the CDR3 is TGTGCCAGCAGCTTAGAGGGACTAGCGCCCAATGAGCAGTTCTTC.